The 21 T cell receptor beta chains in this list originate from one sample, sequenced in a study of T cell responses to AZD1222 COVID-19 vaccine. TCRdb keeps only in-frame clones here, not all; method: immunoSEQ multiplex PCR. The sample shows around 96,000 clones, 75% to 95% of them seen only once. Sequencing used peripheral blood, obtained 28 days after the second AZD1222 dose. These receptors all stem from an adult who received the AZD1222 COVID-19 vaccine.

J is TRBJ2-1 and V is TRBV7-2; D may be TRBD2 (6 bases). Germline CDR1 reads SGHTA; CDR2 reads FQGNSA. V shed 2 bases and J shed 0 bases, with 11 bases lying between them. CDR3 length: 16 residues. The CDR3 loop is CASSLFGGASYNEQFF. Here the CDR3 DNA reads TGTGCCAGCAGCTTATTTGGCGGGGCCTCCTACAATGAGCAGTTCTTC.

The rearrangement links TRBV5-4 to TRBJ2-7, with TRBD2 matching over 13 bases. Germline CDR1 is SGHNT and CDR2 is YYREEE (reference sequence). After removal of 0 bases from V and 6 bases from J, the junction contained 0 bases not matched to a gene. The CDR3 contains 14 residues. The CDR3 nucleotides are TGTGCCAGCAGCTTGGGACTAGCGGGAGGCGAGCAGTACTTC. Amino acid sequence: CASSLGLAGGEQYF.

This rearrangement joins TRBV19 to TRBJ2-7, with D tentatively TRBD1 (6 bases). Germline values: CDR1 LNHDA, CDR2 SQIVND (reference sequence). Trimming took off 8 bases at V and 6 bases at J, with 20 bases between the two ends. This CDR3 region has 14 residues. The CDR3 loop is CASSEQGDWREQYF. For the CDR3, the DNA is TGTGCCAGTTCCGAACAGGGTGATTGGCGCGAGCAGTACTTC.

V is TRBV19 and J is TRBJ2-7; D might be TRBD2 (5 bases). Germline-derived CDR1 and CDR2 are LNHDA and SQIVND (reference sequence). The CDR3 is 14 residues long. V lost 4 bases and J 2 bases, leaving 12 bases between the germline ends. The CDR3 protein is CASSTAPRAYEQYF. In DNA, the CDR3 is TGTGCCAGTAGTACGGCCCCGAGGGCCTACGAGCAGTACTTC.

V and J are TRBV28 and TRBJ2-3; possible D gene TRBD2, 6 bases. V was clipped by 4 bases and J by 4 bases, with 15 bases between them. Per germline, CDR1 MDHEN and CDR2 SYDVKM. This CDR3 comprises 15 residues. The CDR3 spells CASSSPGGSADTQYF. CDR3 coding DNA: TGTGCCAGCAGTTCCCCTGGAGGGTCGGCAGATACGCAGTATTTT.

CDR3 protein: CASSLGTGVSNQPQHF. The CDR3 DNA follows: TGTGCCAGCAGCTTAGGGACAGGGGTTAGCAATCAGCCCCAGCATTTT. The rearrangement links TRBV7-9 to TRBJ1-5, with TRBD1 matching 9 bases. Germline CDR1 is SEHNR and CDR2 is FQNEAQ (reference sequence). The CDR3 contains 16 residues. The V gene end was trimmed by 1 base and the J gene end by 0 bases; junction bases not matched to a gene: 1.

The chain couples TRBV2 to TRBJ2-2, with D perhaps matching TRBD1 or TRBD2 (5 bases each). CDR3 length: 15 residues. CDR1 and CDR2 from the germline V gene are SNHLY and FYNNEI. With 6 bases removed from V and 0 bases from J, the gap between germline ends came to 11 bases. CDR3 amino acids: CASRPGTSNTGELFF. In nucleotides, the CDR3 is TGTGCCAGCAGACCCGGGACGTCGAACACCGGGGAGCTGTTTTTT.

The chain links TRBV5-1 to TRBJ2-1; 11 nucleotides align to TRBD2. J lost 4 bases, V lost 0 bases, and 9 bases had no gene match. The CDR3 totals 18 residues. Germline V gene lookup returns CDR1 SGHRS and CDR2 YFSETQ. The DNA for the CDR3 is TGCGCCAGCAGCTTGGTAACGCCCTGGACTAGCGGGTACAATGAGCAGTTCTTC. Residues: CASSLVTPWTSGYNEQFF.

V gene TRBV18 combines with J gene TRBJ1-4; TRBD1 might be the D (5 bases). Germline CDR1 KGHSH, CDR2 LQKENI. Trimming left V 3 bases short and J 8 bases short, with 16 bases between. The CDR3 runs 15 residues. CDR3 loop: CASSPTGTSGEKLFF. CDR3 coding DNA: TGTGCCAGCTCACCTACCGGGACCTCGGGGGAAAAACTGTTTTTT.

In DNA form, the CDR3 reads TGTGCCAGCAGCCTCAGGACAGGGCCACAAGAGACCCAGTACTTC. Translated: CASSLRTGPQETQYF. The chain is built from TRBV3-1 (or the pseudogene TRBV3-2) and TRBJ2-5, with 8 bases that match TRBD1. This CDR3 comprises 15 residues. Germline lookup yields CDR1 LGHDT and CDR2 YNNKEL (reference sequence). The junction had 6 bases not matched to a gene; V was cut back by 4 bases and J by 2 bases.

The chain has TRBV5-1 and TRBJ2-2, with D possibly TRBD1 on 6 matching bases. Trimming pared 0 bases from V and 5 bases from J, leaving 11 bases between. Germline V gives CDR1 SGHRS, CDR2 YFSETQ. The CDR3 extends over 15 amino acids. The CDR3, as DNA: TGCGCCAGCAGCTTGGCCCTAACAGGGACCGGGGAGCTGTTTTTT. Translated, it gives CASSLALTGTGELFF.

The chain is built from TRBV29-1 and TRBJ2-3; the D gene could be TRBD1 or TRBD2 (7 bases each). V was trimmed by 4 bases and J by 0 bases, leaving 14 bases between them. CDR3 length: 15 residues. Looked up from germline, CDR1 is SQVTM and CDR2 is ANQGSEA. The DNA of the CDR3 is TGCAGCGTTGCAGGGGGGGGGTTTAGCACAGATACGCAGTATTTT. Encoded protein: CSVAGGGFSTDTQYF.

This sequence joins TRBV18 and TRBJ1-1, with TRBD1 matching 9 bases. The CDR3 runs to 17 residues. J gave up 0 bases and V 1 base, and 6 bases lay outside the gene matches. The germline CDR1 and CDR2 sequences are KGHSH and LQKENI. For the CDR3, the DNA is TGTGCCAGCTCACCACGGGGACAGGGTTACATGAACACTGAAGCTTTCTTT. It codes for CASSPRGQGYMNTEAFF.

The V gene is TRBV6-5, the J gene TRBJ1-5; TRBD1 matches 7 bases. Germline V CDR1 and CDR2: MNHEY, SVGAGI. This CDR3 has 15 amino acids. With V trimmed by 4 bases and J by 3 bases, 6 bases remained unmatched. In nucleotides, the CDR3 is TGTGCCAGCAGTTCCGCGGGGACAGTCAATCAGCCCCAGCATTTT. The encoded protein is CASSSAGTVNQPQHF.

The chain links TRBV2 to TRBJ2-7, with D maybe TRBD1 (5 bases). The CDR3 runs 12 residues. V dropped 6 bases and J dropped 13 bases, with 19 bases sitting between them. CDR1 and CDR2 (germline): SNHLY, FYNNEI. This CDR3 is CASRYAGQRAYF. For the CDR3, the DNA is TGTGCCAGCAGATACGCCGGACAACGGGCCTACTTC.

This rearrangement joins TRBV30 to TRBJ1-4, with D hard to call. V was trimmed by 1 base and J by 8 bases, leaving 11 bases between them. This CDR3 region has 13 residues. Germline V gives CDR1 GTSNPN, CDR2 SVGIG (reference sequence). DNA of the CDR3: TGTGCCTGGAGTGAACAAACCGGGGAAAAACTGTTTTTT. Protein: CAWSEQTGEKLFF.

The genes are TRBV7-9 and TRBJ1-4, with a possible D match to TRBD1 (5 bases). CDR3 length: 15 amino acids. V was shortened by 5 bases and J by 6 bases, with 16 bases between the two germline ends. Germline V lookup: CDR1 SEHNR, CDR2 FQNEAQ (reference sequence). CDR3 loop: CASSPAWGMDEKLFF. In DNA, the CDR3 is TGTGCCAGCAGCCCAGCTTGGGGCATGGATGAAAAACTGTTTTTT.

V and J are TRBV28 and TRBJ1-1; D ambiguous. CDR1 is MDHEN, CDR2 SYDVKM, per germline. The CDR3 totals 15 residues. Trimming shortened V by 2 bases and J by 5 bases, and 15 bases separated the two germline ends. CDR3 nucleotide sequence: TGTGCCAGCAGTTTACCGCGCGGCCTCGGGACTGAAGCTTTCTTT. Translating gives CASSLPRGLGTEAFF. Complete variable domain (other parts from reference TRBV28 and TRBJ1-1): DVKVTQSSRYLVKRTGEKVFLECVQDMDHENMFWYRQDPGLGLRLIYFSYDVKMKEKGDIPEGYSVSREKKERFSLILESASTNQTSMYLCASSLPRGLGTEAFFGQGTRLTVV.

CDR3 in amino acids: CASSQDISGVTTNEKLFF. CDR3 nucleotides: TGTGCCAGCAGCCAAGATATTTCGGGGGTTACGACTAATGAAAAACTGTTTTTT. J is TRBJ1-4 and V is TRBV4-2; perhaps TRBD1 as D (5 bases). The CDR3 runs to 18 residues. Germline loops: CDR1 LGHNA, CDR2 YNFKEQ. With 0 bases removed from V and 2 bases from J, the gap between germline ends came to 16 bases.

Only a few counts were recorded for this clone. J is TRBJ1-1 and V is TRBV5-1; D unresolved. Trimming removed 1 base from V and 2 bases from J, with 12 bases in between. The CDR3 totals 15 residues. Germline assignment: CDR1 SGHRS and CDR2 YFSETQ. The CDR3 nucleotides read TGCGCCAGCAGCTTGCGCCCGGGAGTTAACACTGAAGCTTTCTTT. Its translation is CASSLRPGVNTEAFF.

The CDR3, as DNA: TGTGCCAGCAGTTTATCTGGGGATACGCAGTATTTT. Residues: CASSLSGDTQYF. The V and J genes are TRBV27 and TRBJ2-3; no firm D call. Trimming shortened V by 0 bases and J by 6 bases, and 4 bases separated the two germline ends. CDR1 is MNHEY and CDR2 is SMNVEV in the germline V gene (reference sequence). The CDR3 is 12 residues long.